The 18 T cell receptor beta chains presented below share a single source sample, sequenced in a study of blood T cell repertoires in COVID-19. Produced via immunoSEQ multiplex PCR; TCRdb's table is partial and in-frame only. The sample has roughly 180,000 clones; around 76% are singletons. Sequenced input: peripheral blood. These receptor sequences come from a woman aged 50 to 60 with active or convalescent COVID-19.

The J gene is TRBJ1-6, the V gene TRBV6-2 or TRBV6-3; D ambiguous. Trimming shortened V by 1 base and J by 8 bases, and 9 bases separated the two germline ends. The V gene's germline CDR1 is MNHEY and CDR2 SVGEGT. The CDR3 sequence is 14 residues long. The DNA for the CDR3 is TGTGCCAGCAGTTACTTGGTACGGGATTCACCCCTCCACTTT. Translation: CASSYLVRDSPLHF.

This clone was seen at least ten times. The chain couples TRBV7-2 to TRBJ2-3; 8 positions agree with TRBD2. Germline V gene lookup returns CDR1 SGHTA and CDR2 FQGNSA. J lost 1 base, V lost 1 base, and 7 bases had no gene match. The CDR3 is made up of 17 amino acids. The CDR3 DNA reads TGTGCCAGCAGCTTAGTAGTAGTGACTAGCGGCACAGATACGCAGTATTTT. Its translation is CASSLVVVTSGTDTQYF.

The V and J genes are TRBV27 and TRBJ2-2; 7 bases are shared with TRBD1. CDR3 size: 14 residues. V lost 9 bases, J lost 6 bases, and 10 bases stayed unmatched. Germline V CDR1 and CDR2: MNHEY, SMNVEV (reference sequence). DNA for the CDR3: TGTGCCAGTAGAGGGGGCTCGGTCCCCGGGGAGCTGTTTTTT. It translates to CASRGGSVPGELFF.

The chain joins TRBV7-2 to TRBJ1-2; 10 nucleotides agree with TRBD1. The V gene's germline CDR1 is SGHTA and CDR2 FQGNSA. V lost 4 bases and J lost 6; bases outside the gene matches: 5. The CDR3 runs to 14 residues. The CDR3 spells CASSSGQGENGYTF. DNA for the CDR3: TGTGCCAGCAGCTCCGGACAGGGGGAGAATGGCTACACCTTC.

This clone was observed a handful of times. V usage is TRBV19 and J usage is TRBJ1-3; 7 bases are a match to TRBD1. Trimming removed 8 bases from V and 2 bases from J; junction bases left unmatched: 9. Germline V gene lookup returns CDR1 LNHDA and CDR2 SQIVND (reference sequence). The CDR3 totals 15 residues. CDR3 loop: CASGLTGSPGNTIYF. The CDR3 DNA is TGTGCCAGTGGCTTGACAGGGTCACCTGGAAACACCATATATTTT.

The rearrangement uses TRBV15 and TRBJ2-1; TRBD2 aligns across 10 bases. The trim removed 8 bases at V and 7 bases at J, leaving 8 bases unmatched. This CDR3 is 14 amino acids long. Germline V gene sequence: CDR1 LNHNV, CDR2 YYDKDF (reference sequence). The CDR3 region has the DNA TGTGCCACCCACTCTAGCGGGAGAGGGAATGAGCAGTTCTTC. Amino acid sequence: CATHSSGRGNEQFF.

The CDR3 DNA is TGTGCCAGCAGCTTGTGGGAGGGAGGCACTGAAGCTTTCTTT. Its translation: CASSLWEGGTEAFF. This chain joins TRBV5-6 and TRBJ1-1; D unresolved. V lost 1 base and J 4 bases, leaving 11 bases between the germline ends. The length of the CDR3 is 14 residues. Germline CDR1 and CDR2: SGHDT and YYEEEE.

The sample holds a few counts of this clone. The chain couples TRBV7-8 to TRBJ2-7; 8 bases agree with TRBD1. The CDR3 consists of 16 residues. V dropped 2 bases and J dropped 3; count of bases not matched to a gene: 9. The germline V gene has CDR1 SGHVS and CDR2 FQNEAQ. The CDR3 bases are TGTGCCAGCAGCTTAAGACCCGGACAGGGATTCTACGAGCAGTACTTC. This codes for CASSLRPGQGFYEQYF.

This clone has only one observation. The J gene is TRBJ2-7, the V gene TRBV27, with 10 bases fitting TRBD1. Per the germline V gene, CDR1 is MNHEY and CDR2 is SMNVEV (reference sequence). V was pared by 3 bases and J by 7 bases, with 6 bases of the junction left unmatched. The CDR3 spans 14 residues. The CDR3 nucleotides read TGTGCCAGCAGTTTGCGACAGGGGGCAAGGGAGCAGTACTTC. It specifies CASSLRQGAREQYF.

The chain has TRBV6-1 and TRBJ1-2; perhaps TRBD1 as D (6 bases). Trimming took 2 bases from V and 1 from J, leaving 11 bases between them. The length of the CDR3 is 15 residues. Per the germline V gene, CDR1 is MNHNS and CDR2 is SASEGT. CDR3 nucleotide sequence: TGTGCCAGCAGTGAATCACAGGGTCGTAACTATGGCTACACCTTC. The encoded protein is CASSESQGRNYGYTF.

The chain links TRBV3-1 (or the pseudogene TRBV3-2) to TRBJ1-5, with 7 bases matching TRBD1. The V gene end was trimmed by 4 bases and the J gene end by 3 bases; junction bases not matched to a gene: 3. The CDR3 spans 14 residues. The germline CDR1 and CDR2 sequences are LGHDT and YNNKEL (reference sequence). This CDR3 reads CASSPGQVNQPQHF. CDR3 DNA: TGTGCCAGCAGCCCAGGACAGGTCAATCAGCCCCAGCATTTT.

J is TRBJ2-7 and V is TRBV29-1, with a possible D match to TRBD1 (6 bases). This CDR3 region has 13 residues. The germline gives CDR1 SQVTM, CDR2 ANQGSEA. Trimming took 7 bases from V and 0 from J, leaving 13 bases between them. CDR3 sequence: CSARRGSSYEQYF. CDR3 DNA: TGCAGCGCCCGCAGGGGAAGCTCCTACGAGCAGTACTTC.

The sample holds one count of this clone. J is TRBJ2-1 and V is TRBV6-5; 8 bases are a match to TRBD1. Germline V lookup: CDR1 MNHEY, CDR2 SVGAGI. The CDR3 is made up of 16 amino acids. The ends lost 2 bases at V and 5 bases at J; junction bases unmatched: 8. The CDR3, as DNA: TGTGCCAGCAGTTACGCCCAGGGGGCGCCTGACAATGAGCAGTTCTTC. It translates to CASSYAQGAPDNEQFF.

V and J are TRBV6-2 or TRBV6-3 and TRBJ1-4, with 7 bases that match TRBD1. The CDR3 length is 13 residues. Germline V lookup: CDR1 MNHEY, CDR2 SVGEGT. V was pared by 5 bases and J by 7 bases, with 4 bases of the junction left unmatched. The CDR3 DNA sequence: TGTGCCAGCAGTCGACAGGGTGGTGAAAAACTGTTTTTT. It yields the protein CASSRQGGEKLFF.

The rearrangement links TRBV18 to TRBJ1-6, with 7 positions matching TRBD1. CDR3 length: 13 amino acids. V dropped 4 bases and J dropped 8; count of bases not matched to a gene: 2. Germline V gene lookup returns CDR1 KGHSH and CDR2 LQKENI. This chain's CDR3 is CASSRQGDSPLHF. As DNA, the CDR3 is TGTGCCAGCTCACGTCAGGGGGATTCACCCCTCCACTTT.

This clone was seen a few times. The chain links TRBV13 to TRBJ2-1, with 8 bases identical to TRBD2. Germline V gene lookup returns CDR1 PRHDT and CDR2 FYEKMQ (reference sequence). V gave up 5 bases and J gave up 0 bases; unmatched junction bases: 21. The CDR3 has 21 amino acids. The CDR3 DNA follows: TGTGCCAGCAGCCAAAAGTGGCGGGGAACGGGCGGGGGGTTCTCCTACAATGAGCAGTTCTTC. It codes for CASSQKWRGTGGGFSYNEQFF.

This clone came up many times. This sequence joins TRBV30 and TRBJ1-4; D may be TRBD1 (6 bases). From germline, CDR1 is GTSNPN and CDR2 SVGIG (reference sequence). This CDR3 is built from 13 residues. Trimming took 2 bases from V and 8 from J, leaving 12 bases between them. DNA of the CDR3: TGTGCCTGGAGTCGGGGGGGCCCGGAAAAACTGTTTTTT. It yields the protein CAWSRGGPEKLFF.

V usage is TRBV18 and J usage is TRBJ2-7; 8 nucleotides line up with TRBD1. The CDR3 extends over 15 amino acids. Germline V gene lookup returns CDR1 KGHSH and CDR2 LQKENI. V shed 0 bases and J 7 bases; nucleotides not matched to a gene: 8. CDR3 sequence: CASSPPRQGNWEQYF. The CDR3 nucleotides are TGTGCCAGCTCACCACCGAGACAGGGGAACTGGGAGCAGTACTTC.